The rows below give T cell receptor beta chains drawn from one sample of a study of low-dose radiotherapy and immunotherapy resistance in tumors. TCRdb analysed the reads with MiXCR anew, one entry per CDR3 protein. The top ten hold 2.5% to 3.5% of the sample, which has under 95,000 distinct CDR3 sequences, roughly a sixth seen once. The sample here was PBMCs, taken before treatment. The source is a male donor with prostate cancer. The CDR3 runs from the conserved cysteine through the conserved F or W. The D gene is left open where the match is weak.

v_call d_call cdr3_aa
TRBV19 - CASSIREEQPQHF
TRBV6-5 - CASSAMGGDTQYF
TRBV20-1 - CSAREGINSPLHF
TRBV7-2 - CASSLRTTNTGELFF
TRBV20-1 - CSATSRPEGLGANVLTF
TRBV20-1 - CSARSSEPSYEQYF
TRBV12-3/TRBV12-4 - CASSPEYNQPQHF
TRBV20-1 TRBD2 CSAQTTSGLNYEQYF
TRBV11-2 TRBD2 CASSLGLAGGLAQETQYF
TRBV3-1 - CASGGGLETQYF
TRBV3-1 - CASSQAGRPNGYTF